This T cell receptor beta chain was observed in a study of cytomegalovirus exposure and HLA in healthy donors. Study outcomes and limitations: The study listed under 200 cytomegalovirus-associated TCR beta chains.

The CDR3 has 13 amino acids. Germline CDR1 is LGHNA and CDR2 is YSLEER. With 2 bases removed from V and 8 bases from J, the gap between germline ends came to 7 bases. This clone has just a few counts. The antigen is not known. The primer mix had 60 Vbeta and 13 Jbeta primers. Assay used: immunoSEQ multiplex PCR; TCRdb lists only in-frame clones, some missing. The repertoire holds 110,000 or so clones, around 70% seen once, with about 5.5% in the top ten. Sequencing input: PBMCs. The rearrangement joins TRBV4-3 to TRBJ1-6; D is undetermined. This TCR was sampled from a woman aged 65 to 85 in good health and CMV-seropositive. The CDR3 DNA sequence: TGCGCCAGCAGCCAATCCCAGGATTCACCCCTCCACTTT. Its translation is CASSQSQDSPLHF.